This entry lists 10 T cell receptor beta chains sequenced from one sample in a study of control samples from healthy donors and cancer patients. This table comes from immunoSEQ multiplex PCR, and its TCRdb copy is limited to in-frame clones, with some not included. The sample includes approximately 84,000 clones, 91% seen only once; the top ten take around 14%. The source material was blood. Every receptor here comes from a man aged 25 to 40 in good health.

The chain uses TRBV6-4 and TRBJ2-1; D remains unclear. This CDR3 region has 16 residues. In germline, CDR1 is MRHNA, CDR2 SNTAGT. V shed 3 bases and J shed 3 bases, with 15 bases lying between them. The CDR3, as DNA: TGTGCCAGCAGTGAGGTGCGGAGCCGGTACTACAATGAGCAGTTCTTC. It yields the protein CASSEVRSRYYNEQFF.

For the CDR3, the DNA is TGTGCCAGCAGCTTAGGAACCTATAGCGGTCGGGCGGGGCGTGAGCAGTTCTTC. Its translation: CASSLGTYSGRAGREQFF. J is TRBJ2-1 and V is TRBV7-8; tentative D call: TRBD2 (6 bases). Germline V gives CDR1 SGHVS, CDR2 FQNEAQ. V lost 1 base, J lost 9 bases, and 25 bases lay in between. There are 18 residues in the CDR3.

This clone was counted once. The genes are TRBV3-1 (or the pseudogene TRBV3-2) and TRBJ2-1; TRBD1 or TRBD2 may be the D gene (5 bases each). The CDR3 is made up of 13 amino acids. V gave up 1 base and J gave up 8 bases, with 9 bases separating them. Germline CDR1 is LGHDT and CDR2 is YNNKEL (reference sequence). As DNA, the CDR3 is TGTGCCAGCAGCCAAGGTTTGGGGGATGAGCAGTTCTTC. Translating it yields CASSQGLGDEQFF.

The chain combines TRBV27 with TRBJ1-1; D uncertain. V gave up 2 bases and J gave up 8 bases, with 9 bases separating them. The germline V gene has CDR1 MNHEY and CDR2 SMNVEV (reference sequence). The CDR3 extends over 12 amino acids. CDR3 bases: TGTGCCAGCAGTTTAGGCGGCAGCGAAGCTTTCTTT. It codes for CASSLGGSEAFF.

This sequence joins TRBV9 and TRBJ1-4; a possible D gene is TRBD1 (5 bases). From germline, CDR1 is SGDLS and CDR2 YYNGEE. The CDR3 contains 15 residues. The V end was cut by 0 bases, the J end by 7 bases, with 13 bases between. The CDR3 reads CASSVESGAGEKLFF. The CDR3 nucleotides are TGTGCCAGCAGCGTAGAAAGCGGGGCAGGTGAAAAACTGTTTTTT.

The rearrangement uses TRBV9 and TRBJ2-1, with TRBD2 matching over 12 bases. Looked up from germline, CDR1 is SGDLS and CDR2 is YYNGEE. The CDR3 is 15 residues long. J gave up 7 bases and V 4 bases, and 6 bases lay outside the gene matches. CDR3 in DNA: TGTGCCAGCAGCCCGACTAGCGGGAGTGCGAATGAGCAGTTCTTC. Translating it yields CASSPTSGSANEQFF.

This chain links TRBV19 with TRBJ1-5; 9 bases align to TRBD1. Germline assignment: CDR1 LNHDA and CDR2 SQIVND (reference sequence). V gave up 7 bases and J gave up 4 bases; unmatched junction bases: 14. The CDR3 extends over 17 amino acids. In DNA, the CDR3 is TGTGCCAGTATTGATGGGACAGGGACAGGGTGGAATCAGCCCCAGCATTTT. It translates to CASIDGTGTGWNQPQHF.

J is TRBJ2-7 and V is TRBV28; 12 bases match TRBD2. Germline V lookup: CDR1 MDHEN, CDR2 SYDVKM. The ends lost 2 bases at V and 4 bases at J; junction bases unmatched: 9. The CDR3 loop spans 17 amino acids. The CDR3 spells CASSLTSGGSLLYEQYF. The CDR3 DNA follows: TGTGCCAGCAGTTTAACTAGCGGGGGGTCTCTTCTATACGAGCAGTACTTC.

The chain combines TRBV7-9 with TRBJ2-1; 8 bases line up with TRBD1. This CDR3 has 15 residues. The V and J ends lost 5 bases and 7 bases, in that order; junction bases with no gene match: 10. The germline gives CDR1 SEHNR, CDR2 FQNEAQ (reference sequence). The DNA of the CDR3 is TGTGCCAGCAGCCCGGACAGGGTTGGGGTAAATGAGCAGTTCTTC. It translates to CASSPDRVGVNEQFF.

The chain employs TRBV29-1 and TRBJ2-5; 7 bases are shared with TRBD1. Germline V gene data show CDR1 as SQVTM and CDR2 as ANQGSEA. The CDR3 runs to 13 residues. V shed 3 bases and J 1 base; nucleotides not matched to a gene: 2. The CDR3: CSVDGQAQETQYF. CDR3 DNA: TGCAGCGTTGATGGACAGGCCCAAGAGACCCAGTACTTC. The variable domain in full, with the rest retrieved from reference TRBV29-1 and TRBJ2-5, is SAVISQKPSRDICQRGTSLTIQCQVDSQVTMMFWYRQQPGQSLTLIATANQGSEATYESGFVIDKFPISRPNLTFSTLTVSNMSPEDSSIYLCSVDGQAQETQYFGPGTRLLVL.